This is a list of T cell receptor beta chains from one sample in a study of blood T cell repertoires in COVID-19. Assay: immunoSEQ multiplex PCR; the TCRdb copy retains only in-frame clones and omits some. Among 150,000 to 200,000 clones, over 85% were seen once, and the ten largest hold 18%. The sequencing sample was made of peripheral blood. Source of these receptors: a man in his 60s with active or convalescent COVID-19. CDR3s include the opening cysteine and the closing phenylalanine or tryptophan. Each record gives: J gene, V gene, clone size, CDR3 length, CDR3 protein. Expanded clones get a size class; other rows say once, few or many, or leave the size out.

TRBJ1-2	TRBV29-1	NA	14	CSVEDRRRNYGYTF
TRBJ1-1	TRBV6-6	NA	12	CASSPGGTEAFF
TRBJ1-1	TRBV5-1	few	12	CASRDAGTEAFF
TRBJ2-7	TRBV6-1	NA	15	CASSEYGQGGYEQYF
TRBJ1-1	TRBV12-3/TRBV12-4	NA	13	CASRPPRLTEAFF
TRBJ1-2	TRBV5-1	NA	13	CASSIGTGYGYTF
TRBJ1-2	TRBV7-2	NA	13	CASSLDTGAGYTF
TRBJ2-1	TRBV7-2	NA	19	CASSLDPLAAGARGNEQFF
TRBJ1-4	TRBV5-6	NA	15	CASSLQGVKSEKLFF
TRBJ2-2	TRBV28	NA	15	CASSPTRTGAGELFF
TRBJ2-1	TRBV25-1	NA	13	CASSGDSHNEQFF
TRBJ2-7	TRBV28	few	15	CASSLPGTLSYEQYF
TRBJ2-7	TRBV7-9	NA	13	CASSLVAGDEQYF
TRBJ2-7	TRBV3-1/TRBV3-2	NA	17	CASSQAFVTTIPYEQYF
TRBJ1-5	TRBV30	NA	13	CAWSGTGGQPQHF
TRBJ1-6	TRBV9	few	14	CASSHRDRDSPLHF
TRBJ2-1	TRBV7-8	NA	13	CASSKGTSNEQFF
TRBJ1-2	TRBV6-5	once	13	CASSRDRVDGYTF
TRBJ2-3	TRBV30	NA	14	CAWSKGATTDTQYF
TRBJ2-2	TRBV7-9	few	15	CASSLTNDLTGELFF
TRBJ2-2	TRBV4-2	NA	18	CASSQALLAGGPNGELFF
TRBJ1-1	TRBV6-5	NA	15	CASSYSWRVNTEAFF
TRBJ1-5	TRBV5-1	NA	15	CASSLEGEPGQPQHF
TRBJ1-5	TRBV6-2/TRBV6-3	NA	13	CASSLDRGQPQHF